This T cell receptor beta chain was recorded in a study of blood T cells in healthy people across ages. The CDR3 runs to 15 residues. CDR1 is MNHEY, CDR2 SMNVEV, per germline (reference sequence). The germline V and J ends were trimmed by 4 bases and 2 bases, with 15 bases remaining between them. The use of a sample-barcoded 5' primer and a J-beta primer mix characterized a second PCR of roughly 7 to 11 cycles. Each sample yielded at least 3 million CDR3-containing paired-end reads. TCRdb re-analysed the 5' RACE reads in MiXCR, keeping a single row per CDR3 protein. The sample records 1,800,000 or so distinct CDR3 sequences, roughly two fifths being singletons.

This receptor was taken from a human donor in good health. Input material: blood. The chain recombines TRBV27 with TRBJ2-7; no definite D call. The CDR3 reads CASSSNTGSPYEQYF. The CDR3 DNA reads TGTGCCAGCAGTTCGAACACCGGGTCCCCCTACGAGCAGTACTTC.